These T cell receptor beta chains were read from a single sample in a study of T-cell memory formation after mild COVID-19. MiXCR, run by TCRdb on the 5' RACE reads, gives a single entry per CDR3 protein. The table has about 200,000 distinct CDR3 sequences, roughly 17% seen once. Sequenced input: PBMCs or a T cell subset sorted from them (not recorded which). Receptor source: an adult woman who had mild COVID-19 (a few samples of this study predate the infection). Cell type and time point are not known. The CDR3 runs from the conserved cysteine through the conserved F or W. Fields, in order: J gene, CDR3 length, V gene, CDR3 protein.

>TRBJ2-1|13|TRBV12-3/TRBV12-4
CASSLLSRNEQFF
>TRBJ1-1|12|TRBV12-3/TRBV12-4
CASSPWGSEAFF
>TRBJ2-5|18|TRBV20-1
CSARPRELPGTQRETQYF
>TRBJ1-2|14|TRBV5-4
CASSSPGSGRGYTF
>TRBJ2-1|16|TRBV7-3
CASSLSGALRGNEQFF
>TRBJ2-1|15|TRBV28
CASSFLAGVGNEQFF
>TRBJ1-6|15|TRBV3-1
CASSSGGGNNSPLHF
>TRBJ1-6|14|TRBV18
CASSVSGDRSPLHF
>TRBJ1-1|15|TRBV18
CASSPLTGLNTEAFF
>TRBJ2-1|16|TRBV15
CATSRNGLAGVNEQFF
>TRBJ1-2|15|TRBV7-2
CASSRPSGEVSGYTF
>TRBJ2-1|16|TRBV7-9
CAGSPSGLAGGRGQFF
>TRBJ1-1|13|TRBV7-9
CASSLRQNTEAFF